The present T cell receptor (beta chain) was sequenced within a study of multiple sclerosis patients with progressive multifocal leukoencephalopathy. About this clone itself: Its antigen is unidentified.

As to time point: before natalizumab initiation. Prior interferon beta treatment was universal, and the PML patients were all female. T0 blood was collected before the first natalizumab infusion. The CDR3 is 16 amino acids. V lost 2 bases to trimming and J lost 1 base, with 13 bases between them. CDR1 MNHEY and CDR2 SMNVEV come from the germline V gene (reference sequence). The study's findings and limits: Lower normalized Shannon entropy suggested reduced TRB diversity in most PML patients.

Spiked into each PCR were synthetic inline TR CDR3 controls of all V-J pairings. Using immunoSEQ multiplex PCR, the repertoire was profiled, and TCRdb retains in-frame clones only, with some absent. Here the sample spans under 40,000 clones, almost 95% being singletons. Sequencing was done on a sample of PBMCs. The gene calls are TRBV27 and TRBJ2-3; tentatively, D is TRBD1 (5 bases). The clonotype comes from a young man with multiple sclerosis. The CDR3 here is CASSLARVRGTDTQYF. In DNA form, the CDR3 reads TGTGCCAGCAGTTTAGCCAGGGTCAGAGGCACAGATACGCAGTATTTT.